These 21 T cell receptor beta chains share one sample of origin, sequenced in a study of glioma-infiltrating T cells. Using RNA template, CDR3s of TCR alpha and beta were amplified with iRepertoire arm-PCR. TCRdb independently ran MiXCR on the multiplex PCR reads; one entry per CDR3 protein. The repertoire holds about 400,000 distinct CDR3 sequences, with roughly two fifths as singletons. The sequencing sample was made of glioma tissue, nonneoplastic brain tissue, or PBMCs (not recorded which). These receptors came from a human donor with low-grade glioma or glioblastoma, undergoing nonglioma brain surgery, or in good health (not recorded which).

This clonotype was found many times. This chain connects TRBV7-2 to TRBJ2-4, with no clear D. V lost 1 base, J lost 12 bases, and 22 bases lay in between. Per the germline V gene, CDR1 is SGHTA and CDR2 is FQGNSA. CDR3 length equals 16 residues. CDR3 nucleotide sequence: TGTGCCAGCAGCTTAGGCCTTGGCAGCCCCAAAGGAACTCAGTACTTC. Its translation is CASSLGLGSPKGTQYF.

The rearrangement joins TRBV2 to TRBJ1-5; 7 nucleotides line up with TRBD1. After removal of 7 bases from V and 1 base from J, the junction contained 7 bases not matched to a gene. Germline lookup yields CDR1 SNHLY and CDR2 FYNNEI. There are 15 residues in the CDR3. The CDR3 DNA reads as TGTGCCAGCACCGACAGGGCGGTGAGCAATCAGCCCCAGCATTTT. Protein product: CASTDRAVSNQPQHF.

The rearrangement links TRBV6-5 to TRBJ2-7, with a possible D match to TRBD1 (6 bases). The V and J ends lost 0 bases and 3 bases respectively, with 15 bases between them. The CDR3 extends over 16 amino acids. Germline CDR1 MNHEY, CDR2 SVGAGI. The DNA of the CDR3 is TGTGCCAGCAGTTACTCGGACAGAGCCCCCTTCTACGAGCAGTACTTC. Translated: CASSYSDRAPFYEQYF.

This sequence joins TRBV2 and TRBJ2-5; 9 bases line up with TRBD2. V lost 5 bases to trimming and J lost 2 bases; unmatched junction nucleotides: 6. The V gene's germline CDR1 is SNHLY and CDR2 FYNNEI. The CDR3 runs to 15 residues. CDR3 DNA: TGTGCCAGCAGTAAAGAGCGGGAGGTACAAGAGACCCAGTACTTC. This sequence encodes CASSKEREVQETQYF. The variable domain in full, completed from reference TRBV2 and TRBJ2-5, reads EPEVTQTPSHQVTQMGQEVILRCVPISNHLYFYWYRQILGQKVEFLVSFYNNEISEKSEIFDDQFSVERPDGSNFTLKIRSTKLEDSAMYFCASSKEREVQETQYFGPGTRLLVL.

Note on this clonotype: Here the CDR3 omits its conserved ending phenylalanine or tryptophan, so a read error is the likely source. The rearrangement links TRBV28 to TRBJ2-4; weak D call: TRBD1 (6 bases). Germline CDR1 and CDR2: MDHEN and SYDVKM. V dropped 7 bases and J dropped 0 bases, with 10 bases sitting between them. CDR3 length equals 14 residues. DNA of the CDR3: TGTGCCAGCATGGACAGACTAGCCAAAAACATTCAGTACCTC. Amino acids: CASMDRLAKNIQYL.

This chain connects TRBV6-2 or TRBV6-3 to TRBJ2-1; 11 bases map to TRBD2. This CDR3 has 14 amino acids. Germline V lookup: CDR1 MNHEY, CDR2 SVGEGT. With 8 bases clipped from V and 4 bases from J, the junction kept 4 bases outside the gene matches. The CDR3 nucleotides read TGTGCCAGCGCAGGGACTAGCGGATACAATGAGCAGTTCTTC. This codes for CASAGTSGYNEQFF.

The chain joins TRBV4-1 to TRBJ2-3, with 8 nucleotides matching TRBD2. From germline, CDR1 is MGHRA and CDR2 YSYEKL. Unmatched junction bases numbered 8, after V lost 4 bases and J lost 5 bases. The CDR3 is 15 amino acids. Here the CDR3 DNA reads TGCGCCAGCAGCCCAACCGGGAGGGTTGAAGATACGCAGTATTTT. It codes for CASSPTGRVEDTQYF.

In the case of this clonotype: A much more abundant neighbour one base away suggests this may be a read error. The V call is TRBV6-4, the J call TRBJ2-1; 10 nucleotides agree with TRBD2. Per germline, CDR1 MRHNA and CDR2 SNTAGT. The CDR3 length is 15 residues. Here the CDR3 reads CASNDGTSEYNEQFF. CDR3 coding DNA: TGTGCCAGCAATGACGGGACTAGCGAGTACAATGAGCAGTTCTTC.

This chain links TRBV4-2 with TRBJ2-1; 8 nucleotides agree with TRBD2. The trim removed 1 base at V and 10 bases at J, leaving 9 bases unmatched. Germline lookup yields CDR1 LGHNA and CDR2 YNFKEQ. This CDR3 spans 15 amino acids. CDR3 DNA sequence: TGTGCCAGCAGCCAAGGACAGCGGGAGTACGGGGAGCAGTTCTTC. It is translated as CASSQGQREYGEQFF.

This chain links TRBV7-2 with TRBJ2-4, with D maybe TRBD2 (6 bases). From germline, CDR1 is SGHTA and CDR2 FQGNSA. The CDR3 loop spans 14 amino acids. V was trimmed by 6 bases and J by 5 bases, leaving 14 bases between them. The CDR3 here is CASSRRRVQNIQYF. The CDR3 nucleotides are TGTGCCAGCAGTCGTAGGAGGGTGCAAAACATTCAGTACTTC.

In its sample, this clonotype was seen a few times. The chain uses TRBV28 and TRBJ1-3; D gene ambiguous. The germline V gene encodes CDR1 MDHEN and CDR2 SYDVKM. With 8 bases removed from V and 0 bases from J, the gap between germline ends came to 8 bases. The CDR3 sequence is 13 residues long. CDR3 sequence: CASSTLSGNTIYF. CDR3 nucleotide sequence: TGTGCCAGCTCGACCCTCTCTGGAAACACCATATATTTT.

This chain joins TRBV9 and TRBJ1-1; D uncertain. Germline CDR1 SGDLS, CDR2 YYNGEE. The V end was cut by 0 bases, the J end by 0 bases, with 9 bases between. The CDR3 sequence is 15 residues long. The CDR3 loop reads CASSVGGVMNTEAFF. Written as DNA, the CDR3 is TGTGCCAGCAGCGTAGGAGGAGTCATGAACACTGAAGCTTTCTTT.

This clonotype has just a few counts. The chain recombines TRBV7-9 with TRBJ1-4, with no clear D. The CDR3 consists of 13 residues. V lost 0 bases and J 8 bases, leaving 7 bases between the germline ends. The germline V gene has CDR1 SEHNR and CDR2 FQNEAQ (reference sequence). The CDR3: CASSLALVEKLFF. The CDR3, as DNA: TGTGCCAGCAGCTTAGCCCTTGTGGAAAAACTGTTTTTT.

The sample holds many counts of this clonotype. The V and J genes are TRBV6-2 or TRBV6-3 and TRBJ2-1, with 8 bases matching TRBD2. Germline V gives CDR1 MNHEY, CDR2 SVGEGT. The CDR3 extends over 15 amino acids. With 4 bases clipped from V and 4 bases from J, the junction kept 6 bases outside the gene matches. This CDR3 is CASSLSGRGYNEQFF. CDR3 sequence (DNA): TGTGCCAGCAGTTTGAGCGGGAGAGGTTACAATGAGCAGTTCTTC.

This clonotype was seen more than once but under ten times. The chain combines TRBV7-2 with TRBJ2-6, with D perhaps being TRBD1 or TRBD2 (6 bases each). The CDR3 is made up of 16 amino acids. Germline V gives CDR1 SGHTA, CDR2 FQGNSA. DNA of the CDR3: TGTGCTTTAAGGGGGGTCTGGTTCTCTGGGGCCAACGTCCTGACTTTC. Translating it yields CALRGVWFSGANVLTF.

The CDR3 region has the DNA TGTGCCAGCTCACCAGGGTTGTCAGAGACCCAGTACTTC. Encoded protein: CASSPGLSETQYF. The chain is built from TRBV6-4 and TRBJ2-5; TRBD1 might be the D (5 bases). V was shortened by 8 bases and J by 4 bases, with 14 bases between the two germline ends. The CDR3 totals 13 residues. Germline V gene data show CDR1 as MRHNA and CDR2 as SNTAGT.

CDR3 in amino acids: CATPKTGVNYEQYF. The CDR3 DNA sequence: TGTGCCACCCCCAAAACAGGGGTGAATTACGAGCAGTACTTC. The V gene is TRBV24-1, the J gene TRBJ2-7; 7 bases fit TRBD1. V was pared by 9 bases and J by 4 bases, with 11 bases of the junction left unmatched. Germline CDR1 is KGHDR and CDR2 is SFDVKD. CDR3 length: 14 amino acids.

The chain is built from TRBV6-1 and TRBJ2-5; 7 bases align to TRBD2. Germline V gene data show CDR1 as MNHNS and CDR2 as SASEGT. V was pared by 5 bases and J by 2 bases, with 5 bases of the junction left unmatched. The length of the CDR3 is 14 residues. CDR3 DNA: TGTGCCAGCAGTTTGGGACTACGTCAAGAGACCCAGTACTTC. This codes for CASSLGLRQETQYF.

The V call is TRBV28, the J call TRBJ1-2; tentative D call: TRBD1 (6 bases). Germline lookup yields CDR1 MDHEN and CDR2 SYDVKM. V lost 4 bases, J lost 4 bases, and 10 bases lay in between. This CDR3 spans 13 amino acids. The CDR3 nucleotides read TGTGCCAGCAGTTCCCACAGGGTCTATGGCTACACCTTC. Amino acid sequence: CASSSHRVYGYTF.

The rearrangement uses TRBV28 and TRBJ1-1; 11 nucleotides align to TRBD1. V dropped 5 bases and J dropped 4; count of bases not matched to a gene: 3. The germline V gene has CDR1 MDHEN and CDR2 SYDVKM. The CDR3 contains 14 residues. The CDR3 DNA is TGTGCCAGCAGTCGGACAGGGGGCGGCACTGAAGCTTTCTTT. Protein sequence: CASSRTGGGTEAFF.

The chain joins TRBV6-1 to TRBJ2-1, with TRBD1 matching 9 bases. The junction had 15 bases not matched to a gene; V was cut back by 6 bases and J by 9 bases. CDR3 length: 16 residues. Per germline, CDR1 MNHNS and CDR2 SASEGT. The CDR3 DNA sequence: TGTGCCAGCAGGGATGAGGGGCAACAGGGGGCGGGTGAGCAGTTCTTC. Amino acids: CASRDEGQQGAGEQFF.